This passage covers 21 T cell receptor beta chains from one sample sequenced in a study of shared clonotypes between healthy human individuals. Clones were sequenced by immunoSEQ multiplex PCR, and TCRdb holds only the in-frame ones, with some missing. The table shows about 500,000 clones, with over 60% occurring only once. What was sequenced was PBMCs. These receptors originate from a woman in her forties in good health. Some clones in this sample may be carry-over from other donors' samples.

The chain employs TRBV1 and TRBJ2-7; the table's D gene call, TRBD1, was not cross checked with the DNA. TRBV1 is noted as a pseudogene. There are 15 residues in the CDR3. This CDR3 reads CTSSQGGGQAYEQYF. CDR3 nucleotides: TGCACCAGCAGCCAGGGAGGGGGACAGGCGTACGAGCAGTACTTC.

The V call is TRBV28, the J call TRBJ1-5; D is unresolved. The CDR3 has 15 amino acids. CDR1 and CDR2 (germline): MDHEN, SYDVKM. V lost 1 base and J 3 bases, leaving 10 bases between the germline ends. DNA for the CDR3: TGTGCCAGCAGTTTATCCGCACAGCTCAATCAGCCCCAGCATTTT. Its protein is CASSLSAQLNQPQHF.

The chain uses TRBV6-5 and TRBJ2-7; 7 bases are a match to TRBD1. The CDR3 length is 15 residues. Germline V gene data show CDR1 as MNHEY and CDR2 as SVGAGI. With 6 bases clipped from V and 4 bases from J, the junction kept 12 bases outside the gene matches. CDR3 sequence reads: CASSSSRGIGYEQYF. The DNA for the CDR3 is TGTGCCAGCAGCTCCTCCAGGGGGATTGGTTACGAGCAGTACTTC.

The chain employs TRBV4-1 and TRBJ2-6; 10 positions agree with TRBD2. Germline CDR1 reads MGHRA; CDR2 reads YSYEKL. V lost 0 bases, J lost 0 bases, and 11 bases stayed unmatched. This CDR3 contains 21 residues. CDR3 nucleotide sequence: TGCGCCAGCAGCCAAGAAAGCGGGAGGGCCCTCGCCCGCTCTGGGGCCAACGTCCTGACTTTC. The encoded protein is CASSQESGRALARSGANVLTF.

This sequence joins TRBV11-2 and TRBJ2-7; D remains ambiguous. Trimming cost V 4 bases and J 2 bases, with 9 bases left between them. The length of the CDR3 is 13 residues. CDR1 is SGHAT, CDR2 FQNNGV, per germline. CDR3 loop: CASSSGSPYEQYF. DNA of the CDR3: TGTGCCAGCAGCTCGGGCAGTCCCTACGAGCAGTACTTC.

The rearrangement joins TRBV5-1 to TRBJ1-4; no clear D gene. The CDR3 runs 13 residues. CDR1 SGHRS and CDR2 YFSETQ come from the germline V gene. Trimming left V 6 bases short and J 5 bases short, with 11 bases between. The CDR3 protein is CASTLGSNEKLFF. The CDR3 coding sequence is TGCGCCAGCACCCTTGGGAGCAATGAAAAACTGTTTTTT. The full variable domain, in which reference TRBV5-1 and TRBJ1-4 provide the parts outside the CDR3, is KAGVTQTPRYLIKTRGQQVTLSCSPISGHRSVSWYQQTPGQGLQFLFEYFSETQRNKGNFPGRFSGRQFSNSRSEMNVSTLELGDSALYLCASTLGSNEKLFFGSGTQLSVL.

With regard to this clone: Only one base separates this from a far larger clonotype, so it likely reflects a read error. The chain is built from TRBV6-1 and TRBJ1-5; the D gene is possibly TRBD1 (5 bases). In germline, CDR1 is MNHNS, CDR2 SASEGT. Trimming shortened V by 4 bases and J by 6 bases, and 16 bases separated the two germline ends. The CDR3 runs to 15 residues. DNA for the CDR3: TGTGCCAGCAGTGGGCAGGCAGGGCATAGTCAGCCCCAGCATTTT. Encoded protein: CASSGQAGHSQPQHF.

Note on this clone: This sequence is one base from a far larger clone and is likely a read error. The V call is TRBV29-1, the J call TRBJ2-5; D perhaps matches TRBD2 (7 bases). The germline V gene encodes CDR1 SQVTM and CDR2 ANQGSEA. This CDR3 is built from 13 residues. V shed 4 bases and J shed 5 bases, with 14 bases lying between them. The CDR3 coding sequence is TGCAGCGTTGCAGCAGGGGAGGGGGAGACCCAGTACTTC. Translation gives CSVAAGEGETQYF. Together with reference TRBV29-1 and TRBJ2-5, the CDR3 gives the full variable domain: SAVISQKPSRDICQRGTSLTIQCQVDSQVTMMFWYRQQPGQSLTLIATANQGSEATYESGFVIDKFPISRPNLTFSTLTVSNMSPEDSSIYLCSVAAGEGETQYFGPGTRLLVL.

Worth noting for this clone: The likely explanation is a read error, given a far larger clone one base away. The V and J genes are TRBV4-1 and TRBJ1-2; D is unclear. V lost 0 bases, J lost 4 bases, and 9 bases lay in between. CDR1 and CDR2 (germline): MGHRA, YSYEKL. CDR3 length: 14 amino acids. This CDR3 reads CASSQDMVGYGYTF. Written as DNA, the CDR3 is TGCGCCAGCAGCCAAGACATGGTGGGCTATGGCTACACCTTC.

This chain links TRBV4-3 with TRBJ2-7; 10 bases line up with TRBD2. Trimming took 4 bases from V and 2 from J; bases not matched to a gene: 11. Germline lookup yields CDR1 LGHNA and CDR2 YSLEER. This CDR3 comprises 17 residues. CDR3 protein: CASSRISLAGDPYEQYF. The CDR3 DNA is TGCGCCAGCAGCCGTATAAGTCTAGCGGGAGATCCCTACGAGCAGTACTTC.

This rearrangement joins TRBV30 to TRBJ1-2; maybe TRBD1 (5 bases). Germline lookup yields CDR1 GTSNPN and CDR2 SVGIG (reference sequence). CDR3 length: 13 residues. V gave up 3 bases and J gave up 4 bases, with 12 bases separating them. CDR3 in DNA: TGTGCCTGGAGCGGGGGGTTTAGCTATGGCTACACCTTC. Its protein is CAWSGGFSYGYTF.

V and J are TRBV19 and TRBJ2-2; 13 positions agree with TRBD2. Trimming took 7 bases from V and 5 from J; bases not matched to a gene: 7. Per germline, CDR1 LNHDA and CDR2 SQIVND (reference sequence). This CDR3 has 16 residues. CDR3 DNA: TGTGCCAGTAAATTACTAGCGGGAGGGGAAACCGGGGAGCTGTTTTTT. It encodes CASKLLAGGETGELFF.

V and J are TRBV5-1 and TRBJ1-2, with D possibly TRBD1 on 6 matching bases. Trimming cost V 4 bases and J 8 bases, with 12 bases left between them. The CDR3 runs to 12 residues. Germline V gene data show CDR1 as SGHRS and CDR2 as YFSETQ. The CDR3 loop is CASSGDTRGYTF. DNA of the CDR3: TGCGCCAGCAGCGGGGACACCCGGGGCTACACCTTC.

The chain is built from TRBV5-1 and TRBJ2-1, with 12 bases fitting TRBD2. J was trimmed by 8 bases and V by 2 bases; bases with no gene match: 5. Per germline, CDR1 SGHRS and CDR2 YFSETQ. The CDR3 loop spans 15 amino acids. The CDR3 nucleotides read TGCGCCAGCAGCTTAGGACTAGCGGGATACGATGAGCAGTTCTTC. This sequence encodes CASSLGLAGYDEQFF.

The chain has TRBV9 and TRBJ2-7, with 7 bases that match TRBD1. The J segment lost 7 bases and the V segment lost 0 bases, leaving 7 bases of the junction unmatched. Germline V CDR1 and CDR2: SGDLS, YYNGEE. The CDR3 covers 14 residues. The CDR3 spells CASSVGWLGQEQYF. The CDR3 region has the DNA TGTGCCAGCAGCGTAGGTTGGCTGGGACAGGAGCAGTACTTC.

This chain connects TRBV7-8 to TRBJ1-1; 7 bases are a match to TRBD1. Germline values: CDR1 SGHVS, CDR2 FQNEAQ. The CDR3 extends over 12 amino acids. V was clipped by 8 bases and J by 4 bases; unmatched bases: 4. The CDR3 region is CASAGGGTEAFF. The CDR3, as DNA: TGTGCCAGCGCAGGGGGTGGCACTGAAGCTTTCTTT.

The genes are TRBV6-1 and TRBJ1-2, with D possibly TRBD1 on 5 matching bases. Germline lookup yields CDR1 MNHNS and CDR2 SASEGT. This CDR3 is built from 15 residues. With 4 bases removed from V and 8 bases from J, the gap between germline ends came to 20 bases. CDR3 protein: CASSARGRDMRGYTF. The CDR3 DNA reads TGTGCCAGCAGTGCTCGAGGCAGGGATATGAGAGGCTACACCTTC.

Remarks on this clone: This CDR3 is also generated by other DNA sequences in the sample. The chain joins TRBV15 to TRBJ1-3, with D uncertain. V lost 0 bases and J 1 base, leaving 7 bases between the germline ends. Per the germline V gene, CDR1 is LNHNV and CDR2 is YYDKDF (reference sequence). This CDR3 contains 15 residues. The CDR3 DNA reads as TGTGCCACCAGCAGAGATCGGGGATCTGGAAACACCATATATTTT. Its translation is CATSRDRGSGNTIYF. The full variable domain, rest sourced from reference TRBV15 and TRBJ1-3, is DAMVIQNPRYQVTQFGKPVTLSCSQTLNHNVMYWYQQKSSQAPKLLFHYYDKDFNNEADTPDNFQSRRPNTSFCFLDIRSPGLGDTAMYLCATSRDRGSGNTIYFGEGSWLTVV.

This clone has a handful of counts. The V call is TRBV27, the J call TRBJ2-1, with no clear D. Germline CDR1 MNHEY, CDR2 SMNVEV (reference sequence). The CDR3 spans 16 residues. Between the trimmed V and J ends, which lost 5 bases and 2 bases, there was a span of 16 bases. The CDR3 reads CASSPTLLDPYNEQFF. CDR3 DNA sequence: TGTGCCAGCAGTCCCACTCTCCTAGACCCCTACAATGAGCAGTTCTTC.

This chain connects TRBV18 to TRBJ2-2; 7 bases are a match to TRBD1. After removal of 4 bases from V and 0 bases from J, the junction contained 2 bases not matched to a gene. The germline V gene has CDR1 KGHSH and CDR2 LQKENI. The CDR3 is 15 residues long. The CDR3 region has the DNA TGTGCCAGCTCACAAGGGACAGCGAACACCGGGGAGCTGTTTTTT. Amino acids: CASSQGTANTGELFF.

The chain is built from TRBV11-2 and TRBJ1-1; D is ambiguous. Deletions cut 2 bases from V and 0 bases from J, with 4 bases between. Germline V gene lookup returns CDR1 SGHAT and CDR2 FQNNGV. The CDR3 covers 13 residues. CDR3 in amino acids: CASSLILNTEAFF. The CDR3 DNA reads as TGTGCCAGCAGCTTAATATTGAACACTGAAGCTTTCTTT.